This passage covers 8 T cell receptor beta chains from one sample sequenced in a study of T-cell reconstitution after alpha-beta-depleted transplantation in children. Preparation of the TCRbeta library used unique molecular identifiers. One entry per CDR3 protein, called by TCRdb with MiXCR from the PCR reads. The table has more than 120,000 distinct CDR3 sequences, 8% to 10% seen once. The sample in question was PBMCs, mostly from graft donor cells, obtained 180 days after TCRalphabeta/CD19-depleted stem cell transplant. The source of these receptors is a female patient aged 2 to 10 who had a stem cell transplant for congenital amegakaryocytic thrombocytopenia, so the T cells may come from the graft donor.

This clonotype has a count of ten or more. V gene TRBV20-1 combines with J gene TRBJ2-1, with TRBD2 identical over 8 bases. Germline assignment: CDR1 DFQATT and CDR2 SNEGSKA (reference sequence). The CDR3 has 15 residues. Trimming removed 3 bases from V and 0 bases from J; junction bases left unmatched: 4. The DNA for the CDR3 is TGCAGTGCTAGGCTAGCGGGTAGCTCCTACAATGAGCAGTTCTTC. Amino acids: CSARLAGSSYNEQFF.

The sample holds a few counts of this clonotype. V is TRBV5-1 and J is TRBJ1-1; 7 bases agree with TRBD1. The CDR3 spans 15 residues. J was trimmed by 10 bases and V by 0 bases; bases with no gene match: 12. Germline CDR1 is SGHRS and CDR2 is YFSETQ. CDR3 in amino acids: CASSLGLRAQGGAFF. The CDR3 region has the DNA TGCGCCAGCAGCTTGGGGCTCCGGGCTCAGGGGGGAGCTTTCTTT.

The table lists this clonotype with a few counts. The chain recombines TRBV20-1 with TRBJ2-5, with a weak D call TRBD1 (5 bases). The CDR3 consists of 14 residues. Deletions cut 2 bases from V and 0 bases from J, with 10 bases between. CDR1 and CDR2 from the germline V gene are DFQATT and SNEGSKA (reference sequence). CDR3 DNA sequence: TGCAGTGCTAGACGTGACAGAGACCAAGAGACCCAGTACTTC. It translates to CSARRDRDQETQYF.

This clonotype was recorded many times. The chain links TRBV30 to TRBJ1-5; D not certain. This CDR3 comprises 13 residues. Per the germline V gene, CDR1 is GTSNPN and CDR2 is SVGIG (reference sequence). V lost 4 bases and J lost 3, with 10 bases in between. CDR3 sequence: CAWKSQSNQPQHF. CDR3 DNA sequence: TGTGCCTGGAAATCCCAATCCAATCAGCCCCAGCATTTT.

The genes are TRBV20-1 and TRBJ2-3, with D maybe TRBD1 (6 bases). This CDR3 comprises 15 residues. Germline values: CDR1 DFQATT, CDR2 SNEGSKA (reference sequence). V lost 0 bases to trimming and J lost 2 bases, with 12 bases between them. The CDR3 sequence: CSARDLQGTTDTQYF. The CDR3 coding sequence is TGCAGTGCTAGAGATCTACAGGGCACCACAGATACGCAGTATTTT.

This clonotype appeared many times. The chain joins TRBV12-3 or TRBV12-4 to TRBJ1-2, with 9 positions matching TRBD1. V lost 6 bases to trimming and J lost 6 bases; unmatched junction nucleotides: 8. This CDR3 comprises 14 residues. The CDR3 DNA follows: TGTGCCAGCAGCTGGGGGACAGGGACTAATGGCTACACCTTC. Translated, it gives CASSWGTGTNGYTF.

This clonotype has a count of ten or more. V usage is TRBV10-3 and J usage is TRBJ1-5; tentative D call: TRBD1 (5 bases). Germline V gene lookup returns CDR1 ENHRY and CDR2 SYGVKD. Trimming left V 4 bases short and J 0 bases short, with 10 bases between. This CDR3 contains 15 residues. CDR3 in amino acids: CAISATDYSNQPQHF. In DNA form, the CDR3 reads TGTGCCATCAGTGCGACAGACTATAGCAATCAGCCCCAGCATTTT.

This clonotype has only a few counts. This CDR3 is CSAREGMGRRSNQPQHF. The DNA of the CDR3 is TGCAGTGCTAGAGAGGGGATGGGCCGGAGGTCAAATCAGCCCCAGCATTTT. The chain is built from TRBV20-1 and TRBJ1-5; D remains unclear. Deletions cut 0 bases from V and 4 bases from J, with 19 bases between. From germline, CDR1 is DFQATT and CDR2 SNEGSKA (reference sequence). This CDR3 contains 17 residues.